These 5 T cell receptor beta chains share one sample of origin, sequenced in a study of regulatory and conventional T cells in RAG deficiency. Clones were read by immunoSEQ multiplex PCR, and TCRdb kept only the in-frame ones, dropping some. The repertoire holds under 25,000 clones, with roughly 96% as singletons. Blood CD4+ CD25-low CD127-high conventional T cells supplied the genomic DNA template. These data are also associated with another study on regulatory T cells. That publication notes: Primers: 52 TRBV forward and 13 TRBJ reverse.

Specimen: CD25- CD4+ T cells sorted from blood. These receptors were collected from a human donor in good health.

This sequence joins TRBV7-7 and TRBJ2-1; TRBD2 aligns across 8 bases. V lost 5 bases to trimming and J lost 9 bases; unmatched junction nucleotides: 9. CDR3 length equals 14 residues. Looked up from germline, CDR1 is SSHAT and CDR2 is FNYEAQ (reference sequence). This CDR3 is CASSQTGLDGEQFF. DNA of the CDR3: TGTGCCAGCAGCCAAACGGGACTAGACGGTGAGCAGTTCTTC.

The chain links TRBV11-2 to TRBJ2-1; TRBD1 is a possible D gene (6 bases). The CDR3 contains 13 residues. The germline V and J ends were trimmed by 1 base and 15 bases, with 16 bases remaining between them. The germline CDR1 and CDR2 sequences are SGHAT and FQNNGV. CDR3 sequence (DNA): TGTGCCAGCAGCTTAGGGACAGCTAGAGGTGGGTTCTTC. This translates into CASSLGTARGGFF.

J is TRBJ2-3 and V is TRBV19; 11 bases line up with TRBD2. Trimming at V came to 5 bases and at J to 5 bases, leaving 6 bases not matched to a gene. Germline CDR1 LNHDA, CDR2 SQIVND (reference sequence). This CDR3 comprises 15 residues. The CDR3 loop reads CASSPGLAVLDTQYF. CDR3 in DNA: TGTGCCAGTAGTCCGGGACTAGCGGTCCTAGATACGCAGTATTTT.

The gene calls are TRBV29-1 and TRBJ1-5; D gene unclear. V was clipped by 5 bases and J by 5 bases, with 16 bases between them. This CDR3 is 14 amino acids long. The germline gives CDR1 SQVTM, CDR2 ANQGSEA. DNA for the CDR3: TGCAGCGTTAAGGAAGCATCCGGGGATCAGCCCCAGCATTTT. The encoded protein is CSVKEASGDQPQHF.

This chain links TRBV18 with TRBJ2-7; no clear D. The CDR3 covers 12 residues. CDR1 and CDR2 (germline): KGHSH, LQKENI. Trimming removed 0 bases from V and 6 bases from J, with 6 bases in between. CDR3: CASSPPRSEQYF. In DNA form, the CDR3 reads TGTGCCAGCTCACCACCGAGGTCCGAGCAGTACTTC.